Listed here are 10 T cell receptor beta chains from one sample, sequenced in a study of cytomegalovirus exposure and HLA in healthy donors. PCR was performed using 60 Vbeta and 13 Jbeta primers. Data came from immunoSEQ multiplex PCR; TCRdb stores just in-frame clones and leaves some out. Of about 120,000 clones in the sample, roughly 75% are singletons; the top ten hold more than 3%. The material sequenced was PBMCs. These receptor sequences come from a woman between 45 and 60 years old in good health and CMV-seronegative.

This clone was counted only a few times. The chain carries TRBV11-3 and TRBJ2-3; 8 bases match TRBD1. CDR1 is SGHNT and CDR2 is YENEEA in the germline V gene. The CDR3 runs to 13 residues. The V gene end was trimmed by 8 bases and the J gene end by 5 bases; junction bases not matched to a gene: 6. CDR3 sequence (DNA): TGTGCCAGCTCAGGGGGCACAGGAGATACGCAGTATTTT. It encodes CASSGGTGDTQYF.

The genes are TRBV28 and TRBJ1-5; D is ambiguous. This CDR3 comprises 10 residues. Trimming removed 7 bases at V and 9 bases at J, with 7 bases between. From germline, CDR1 is MDHEN and CDR2 SYDVKM. CDR3 sequence (DNA): TGTGCCAGCAATAGCGGGCCCCAGCATTTT. Encoded protein: CASNSGPQHF.

The rearrangement links TRBV15 to TRBJ2-4; 7 nucleotides line up with TRBD2. Germline values: CDR1 LNHNV, CDR2 YYDKDF (reference sequence). The CDR3 consists of 18 residues. After removal of 2 bases from V and 5 bases from J, the junction contained 15 bases not matched to a gene. The CDR3 is CATSRSRWGGLPENIQYF. The CDR3 DNA is TGTGCCACCAGCAGATCTCGTTGGGGAGGGCTCCCGGAAAACATTCAGTACTTC.

The chain is built from TRBV2 and TRBJ1-2, with TRBD1 matching 7 bases. V lost 2 bases, J lost 4 bases, and 7 bases stayed unmatched. This CDR3 region has 15 residues. Per germline, CDR1 SNHLY and CDR2 FYNNEI. CDR3 sequence reads: CASSETGTEGYGYTF. CDR3 nucleotide sequence: TGTGCCAGCAGTGAAACCGGGACAGAAGGCTATGGCTACACCTTC.

The CDR3 region is CASSSSRQNYGYTF. Here the CDR3 DNA reads TGTGCCAGCAGTTCATCCAGGCAGAACTATGGCTACACCTTC. The V gene is TRBV6-1, the J gene TRBJ1-2; no clear D gene. The V end was cut by 5 bases, the J end by 2 bases, with 12 bases between. Per the germline V gene, CDR1 is MNHNS and CDR2 is SASEGT. The CDR3 extends over 14 amino acids.

The J gene is TRBJ2-1, the V gene TRBV11-2; D is undetermined. The CDR3 spans 12 residues. With 2 bases removed from V and 9 bases from J, the gap between germline ends came to 8 bases. Germline V CDR1 and CDR2: SGHAT, FQNNGV. CDR3 nucleotide sequence: TGTGCCAGCAGCTTAATGGTGAGTGAGCAGTTCTTC. Its protein product is CASSLMVSEQFF.

The chain employs TRBV5-5 and TRBJ1-5; TRBD1 agrees at 7 bases. V was pared by 2 bases and J by 0 bases, with 5 bases of the junction left unmatched. CDR1 is SGHKS and CDR2 is YYEKEE in the germline V gene (reference sequence). The CDR3 loop spans 16 amino acids. The CDR3 is CASSFDTGDSNQPQHF. CDR3 nucleotides: TGTGCCAGCAGCTTTGATACAGGGGATAGCAATCAGCCCCAGCATTTT.

This clone showed up just a few times. This rearrangement joins TRBV7-3 to TRBJ2-7; TRBD1 agrees at 10 bases. This CDR3 comprises 15 residues. V trimming: 5 bases; J trimming: 6 bases; junction bases outside the gene matches: 10. CDR1 and CDR2 from the germline V gene are SGHTA and FQGTGA. The CDR3 coding sequence is TGTGCCAGCAGCCCAGAGACAGGGGGCACTTTCGAGCAGTACTTC. As protein: CASSPETGGTFEQYF.

This clone was seen more than once but under ten times. This chain links TRBV9 with TRBJ1-2; possible D gene TRBD1, 6 bases. There are 14 residues in the CDR3. Trimming cost V 4 bases and J 3 bases, with 13 bases left between them. CDR1 and CDR2 from the germline V gene are SGDLS and YYNGEE. DNA of the CDR3: TGTGCCAGCAGCTCAAACAGGGCGGACTATGGCTACACCTTC. Residues: CASSSNRADYGYTF.

The chain combines TRBV4-1 with TRBJ2-7; 8 bases are shared with TRBD1. V shed 3 bases and J 2 bases; nucleotides not matched to a gene: 6. This CDR3 has 15 amino acids. Germline loops: CDR1 MGHRA, CDR2 YSYEKL. Here the CDR3 reads CASSHGLTGAYEQYF. The CDR3, as DNA: TGCGCCAGCAGCCACGGCTTGACAGGGGCCTACGAGCAGTACTTC.